The T cell receptor beta chain under discussion was sequenced for a study of blood T cell repertoires in COVID-19. Measured with immunoSEQ multiplex PCR; TCRdb has only the in-frame clones, and not every one. This table has about 220,000 clones, about 90% appearing once. The CDR3 covers 15 residues. Looked up from germline, CDR1 is KGHSH and CDR2 is LQKENI. The junction had 12 bases not matched to a gene; V was cut back by 9 bases and J by 6 bases. The sequence derives from a man aged 40-50 years with active or convalescent COVID-19. The sequenced sample consisted of peripheral blood. This chain links TRBV18 with TRBJ2-2; 8 nucleotides match TRBD1. The CDR3 loop reads CASLTGQGKAGELFF. CDR3 DNA sequence: TGTGCCAGTTTGACCGGACAGGGAAAAGCCGGGGAGCTGTTTTTT. The full variable domain, rest sourced from reference TRBV18 and TRBJ2-2, is NAGVMQNPRHLVRRRGQEARLRCSPMKGHSHVYWYRQLPEEGLKFMVYLQKENIIDESGMPKERFSAEFPKEGPSILRIQQVVRGDSAAYFCASLTGQGKAGELFFGEGSRLTVL.